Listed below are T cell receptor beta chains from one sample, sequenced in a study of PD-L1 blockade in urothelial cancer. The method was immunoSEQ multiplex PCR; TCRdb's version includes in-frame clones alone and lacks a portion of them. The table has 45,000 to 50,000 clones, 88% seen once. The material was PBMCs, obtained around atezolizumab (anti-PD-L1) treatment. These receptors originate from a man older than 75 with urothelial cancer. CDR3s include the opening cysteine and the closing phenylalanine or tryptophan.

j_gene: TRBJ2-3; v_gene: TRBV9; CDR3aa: CASSVGGAGGADTQYF
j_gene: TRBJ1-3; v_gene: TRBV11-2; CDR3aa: CASSTRVAAGNTIYF
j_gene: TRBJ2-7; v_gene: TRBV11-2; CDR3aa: CASSYRAGTSGDYEQYF
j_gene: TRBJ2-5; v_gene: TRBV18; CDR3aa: CASSLRVGETQYF
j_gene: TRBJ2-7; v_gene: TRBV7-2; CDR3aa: CASSLSSGNSYEQYF
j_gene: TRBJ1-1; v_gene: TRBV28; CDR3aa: CASFSGPTNTEAFF
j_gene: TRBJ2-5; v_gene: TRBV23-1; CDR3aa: CASVVRDRGFAQYF
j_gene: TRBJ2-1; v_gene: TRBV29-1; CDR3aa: CSGQRLAGKTEQFF
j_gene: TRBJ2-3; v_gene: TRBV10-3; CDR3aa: CAISEDRDTDTQYF
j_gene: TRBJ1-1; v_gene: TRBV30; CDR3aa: CAWRAEALEAFF
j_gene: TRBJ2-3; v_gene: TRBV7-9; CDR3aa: CASSLTGKGTDTQYF
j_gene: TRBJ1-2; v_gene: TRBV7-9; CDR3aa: CASSSQRDRAYYGYTF
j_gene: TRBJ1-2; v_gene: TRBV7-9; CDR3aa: CASSSSGKHGYTF
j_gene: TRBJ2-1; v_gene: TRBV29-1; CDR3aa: CSVEGLYNEQFF
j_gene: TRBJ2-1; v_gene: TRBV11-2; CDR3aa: CASIHSGHSYNEQFF
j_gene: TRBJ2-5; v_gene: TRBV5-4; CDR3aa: CASTPGGGAGRETQYF
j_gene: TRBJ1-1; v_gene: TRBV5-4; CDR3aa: CASSPRGGDVNTEAFF
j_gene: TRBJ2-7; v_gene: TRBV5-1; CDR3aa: CASSPGTLSYEQYF
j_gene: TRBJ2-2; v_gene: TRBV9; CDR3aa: CASSAGTGSAQLGELFF
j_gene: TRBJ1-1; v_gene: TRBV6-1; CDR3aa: CAHTQANTEAFF
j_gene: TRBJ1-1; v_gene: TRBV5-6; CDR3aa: CASSAGTGADTEAFF
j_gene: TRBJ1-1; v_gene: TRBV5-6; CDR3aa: CASSGSTDMNTEAFF
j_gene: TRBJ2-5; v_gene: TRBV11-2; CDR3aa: CASSLFASGRAGETQYF
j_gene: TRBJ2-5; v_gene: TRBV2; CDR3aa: CASSPLARGLAGVQETQYF
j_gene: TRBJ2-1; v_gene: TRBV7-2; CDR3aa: CASSLGLAGRSSYNEQFF
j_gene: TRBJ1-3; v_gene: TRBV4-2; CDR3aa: CASSQATGGGNTIYF